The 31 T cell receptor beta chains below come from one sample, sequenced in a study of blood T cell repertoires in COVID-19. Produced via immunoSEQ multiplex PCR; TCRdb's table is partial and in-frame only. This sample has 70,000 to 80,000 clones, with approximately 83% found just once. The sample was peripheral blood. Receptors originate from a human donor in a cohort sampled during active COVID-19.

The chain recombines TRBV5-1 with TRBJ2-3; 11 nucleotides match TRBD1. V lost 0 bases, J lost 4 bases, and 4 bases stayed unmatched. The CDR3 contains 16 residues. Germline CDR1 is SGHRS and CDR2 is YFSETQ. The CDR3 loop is CASSLARTGGADTQYF. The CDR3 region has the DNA TGCGCCAGCAGCTTGGCCCGGACAGGGGGCGCAGATACGCAGTATTTT.

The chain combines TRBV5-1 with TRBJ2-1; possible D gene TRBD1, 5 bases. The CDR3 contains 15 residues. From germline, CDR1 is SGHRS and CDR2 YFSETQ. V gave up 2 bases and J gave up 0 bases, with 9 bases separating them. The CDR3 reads CASSFRASSYNEQFF. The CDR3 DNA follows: TGCGCCAGCAGCTTCAGGGCTAGCTCCTACAATGAGCAGTTCTTC.

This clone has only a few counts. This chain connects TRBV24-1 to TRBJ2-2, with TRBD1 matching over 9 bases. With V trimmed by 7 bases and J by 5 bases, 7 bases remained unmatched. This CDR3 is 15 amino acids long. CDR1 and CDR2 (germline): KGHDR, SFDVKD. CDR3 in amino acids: CATSQPGQGTGELFF. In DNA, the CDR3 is TGTGCCACCAGCCAACCGGGACAGGGAACCGGGGAGCTGTTTTTT.

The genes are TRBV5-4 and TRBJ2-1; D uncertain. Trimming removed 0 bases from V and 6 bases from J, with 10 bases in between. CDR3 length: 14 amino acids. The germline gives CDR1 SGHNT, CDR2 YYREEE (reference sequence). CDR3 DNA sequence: TGTGCCAGCAGCTTGGACCAGACGGGCAATGAGCAGTTCTTC. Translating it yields CASSLDQTGNEQFF.

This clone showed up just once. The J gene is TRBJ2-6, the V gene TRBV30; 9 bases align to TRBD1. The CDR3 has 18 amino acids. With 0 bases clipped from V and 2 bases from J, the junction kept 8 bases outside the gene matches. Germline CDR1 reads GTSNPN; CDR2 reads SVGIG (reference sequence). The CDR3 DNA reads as TGTGCCTGGAGTGTTTGGACAGGGGAACTGACTGGGGCCAACGTCCTGACTTTC. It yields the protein CAWSVWTGELTGANVLTF.

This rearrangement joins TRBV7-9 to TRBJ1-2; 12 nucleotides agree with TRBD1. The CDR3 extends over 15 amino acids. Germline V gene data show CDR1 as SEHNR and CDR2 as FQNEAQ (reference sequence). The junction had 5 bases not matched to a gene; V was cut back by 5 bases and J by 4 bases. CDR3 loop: CASSEGQGAIYGYTF. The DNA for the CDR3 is TGTGCCAGCAGCGAGGGACAGGGGGCTATCTATGGCTACACCTTC.

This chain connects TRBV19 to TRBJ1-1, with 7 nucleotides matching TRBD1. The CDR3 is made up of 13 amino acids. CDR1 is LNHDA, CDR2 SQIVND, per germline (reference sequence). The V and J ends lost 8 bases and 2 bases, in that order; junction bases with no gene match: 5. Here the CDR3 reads CASGDRENTEAFF. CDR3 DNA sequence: TGTGCCAGTGGCGACAGGGAAAACACTGAAGCTTTCTTT.

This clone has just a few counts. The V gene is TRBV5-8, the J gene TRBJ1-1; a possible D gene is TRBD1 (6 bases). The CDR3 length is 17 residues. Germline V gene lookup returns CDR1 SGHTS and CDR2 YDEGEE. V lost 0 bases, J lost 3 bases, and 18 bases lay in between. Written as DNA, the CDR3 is TGTGCCAGCAGCTTGGCACAGGGATCCGAGTCGGACACTGAAGCTTTCTTT. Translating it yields CASSLAQGSESDTEAFF. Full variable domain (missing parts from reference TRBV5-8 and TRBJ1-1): EAGVTQSPTHLIKTRGQQATLRCSPISGHTSVYWYQQALGLGLQFLLWYDEGEERNRGNFPPRFSGRQFPNYSSELNVNALELEDSALYLCASSLAQGSESDTEAFFGQGTRLTVV.

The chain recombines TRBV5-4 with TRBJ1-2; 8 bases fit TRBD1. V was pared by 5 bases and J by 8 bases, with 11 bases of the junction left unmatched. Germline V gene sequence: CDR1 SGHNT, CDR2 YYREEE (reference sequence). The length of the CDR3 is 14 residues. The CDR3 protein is CASSPGGATLGYTF. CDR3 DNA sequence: TGTGCCAGCAGTCCAGGGGGCGCAACTCTCGGCTACACCTTC.

In nucleotides, the CDR3 is TGTGCCAGTAGCGGGGGGATATTTGGGAACATTCAGTACTTC. Translation: CASSGGIFGNIQYF. The genes are TRBV19 and TRBJ2-4; 7 nucleotides align to TRBD2. Germline loops: CDR1 LNHDA, CDR2 SQIVND (reference sequence). V lost 6 bases and J lost 7; bases outside the gene matches: 9. This CDR3 is 14 amino acids long.

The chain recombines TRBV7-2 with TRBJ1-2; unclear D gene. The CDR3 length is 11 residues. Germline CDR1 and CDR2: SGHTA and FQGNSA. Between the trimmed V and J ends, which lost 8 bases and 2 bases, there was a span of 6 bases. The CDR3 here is CASVLNYGYTF. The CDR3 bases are TGTGCCAGCGTCCTGAACTATGGCTACACCTTC.

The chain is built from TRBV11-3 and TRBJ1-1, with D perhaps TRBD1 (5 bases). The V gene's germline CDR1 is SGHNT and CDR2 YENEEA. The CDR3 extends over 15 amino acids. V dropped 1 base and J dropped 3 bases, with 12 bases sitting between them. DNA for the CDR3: TGTGCCAGCAGCTTAGGGGGCAGTGGGGACACTGAAGCTTTCTTT. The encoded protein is CASSLGGSGDTEAFF.

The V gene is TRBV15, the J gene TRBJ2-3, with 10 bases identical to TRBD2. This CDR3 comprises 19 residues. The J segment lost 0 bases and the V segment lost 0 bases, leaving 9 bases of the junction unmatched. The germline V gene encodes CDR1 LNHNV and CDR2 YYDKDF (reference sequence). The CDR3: CATSRDRSSGGTSTDTQYF. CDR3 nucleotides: TGTGCCACCAGCAGAGATCGGTCTAGCGGGGGTACTAGCACAGATACGCAGTATTTT. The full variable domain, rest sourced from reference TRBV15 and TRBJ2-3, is DAMVIQNPRYQVTQFGKPVTLSCSQTLNHNVMYWYQQKSSQAPKLLFHYYDKDFNNEADTPDNFQSRRPNTSFCFLDIRSPGLGDTAMYLCATSRDRSSGGTSTDTQYFGPGTRLTVL.

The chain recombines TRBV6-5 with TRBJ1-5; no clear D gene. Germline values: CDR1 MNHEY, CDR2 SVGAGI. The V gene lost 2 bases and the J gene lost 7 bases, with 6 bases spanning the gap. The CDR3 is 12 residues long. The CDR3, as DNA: TGTGCCAGCAGTTACCCGGGGCAGCCCCAGCATTTT. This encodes CASSYPGQPQHF.

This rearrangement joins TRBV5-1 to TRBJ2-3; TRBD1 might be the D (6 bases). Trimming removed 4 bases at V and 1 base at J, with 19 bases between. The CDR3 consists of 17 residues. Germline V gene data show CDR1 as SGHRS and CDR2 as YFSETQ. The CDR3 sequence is CASSLDRNRAGTDTQYF. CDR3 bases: TGCGCCAGCAGCCTTGACCGTAACAGGGCCGGCACAGATACGCAGTATTTT.

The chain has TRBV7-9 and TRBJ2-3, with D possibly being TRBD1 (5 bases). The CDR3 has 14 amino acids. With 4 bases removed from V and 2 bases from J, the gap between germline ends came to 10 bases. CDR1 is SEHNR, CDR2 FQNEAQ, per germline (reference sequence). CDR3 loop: CASSSDRLTDTQYF. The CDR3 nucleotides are TGTGCCAGCAGCTCTGACAGACTCACAGATACGCAGTATTTT.

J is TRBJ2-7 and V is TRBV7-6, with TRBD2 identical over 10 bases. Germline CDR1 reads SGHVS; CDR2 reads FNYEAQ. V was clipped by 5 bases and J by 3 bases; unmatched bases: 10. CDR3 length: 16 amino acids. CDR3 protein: CASSPYGLAAVYEQYF. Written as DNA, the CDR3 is TGTGCCAGCAGCCCCTACGGACTAGCGGCGGTCTACGAGCAGTACTTC.

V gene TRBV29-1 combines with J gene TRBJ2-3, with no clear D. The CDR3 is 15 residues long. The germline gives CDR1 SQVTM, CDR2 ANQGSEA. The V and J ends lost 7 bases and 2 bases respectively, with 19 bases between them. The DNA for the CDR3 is TGCAGCGCCGAGCCTCTCCTTACGAACACAGATACGCAGTATTTT. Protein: CSAEPLLTNTDTQYF.

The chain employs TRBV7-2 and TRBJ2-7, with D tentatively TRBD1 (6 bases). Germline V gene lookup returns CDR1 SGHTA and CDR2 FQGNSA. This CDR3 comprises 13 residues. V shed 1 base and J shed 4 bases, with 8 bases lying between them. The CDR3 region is CASSLGDKYEQYF. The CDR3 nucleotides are TGTGCCAGCAGCTTAGGGGACAAATACGAGCAGTACTTC. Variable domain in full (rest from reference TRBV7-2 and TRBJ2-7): GAGVSQSPSNKVTEKGKDVELRCDPISGHTALYWYRQSLGQGLEFLIYFQGNSAPDKSGLPSDRFSAERTGGSVSTLTIQRTQQEDSAVYLCASSLGDKYEQYFGPGTRLTVT.

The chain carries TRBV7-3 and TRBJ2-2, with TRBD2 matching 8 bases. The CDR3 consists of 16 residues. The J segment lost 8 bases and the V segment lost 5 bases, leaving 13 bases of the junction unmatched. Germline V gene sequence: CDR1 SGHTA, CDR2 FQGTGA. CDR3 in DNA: TGTGCCAGCAGCCCTGTGTCGGGGGGGCCCGGAGGGGAGCTGTTTTTT. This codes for CASSPVSGGPGGELFF.

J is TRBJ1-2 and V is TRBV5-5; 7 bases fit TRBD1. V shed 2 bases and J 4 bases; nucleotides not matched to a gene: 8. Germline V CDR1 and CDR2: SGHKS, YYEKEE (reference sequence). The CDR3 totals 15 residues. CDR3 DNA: TGTGCCAGCAGCTTCTGGACAGGATCCAGCTATGGCTACACCTTC. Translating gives CASSFWTGSSYGYTF.

The CDR3 bases are TGTGCCAGCAGTCCGCAACGCCAGGGGGCCCACACAGATACGCAGTATTTT. Its translation is CASSPQRQGAHTDTQYF. The chain joins TRBV6-2 or TRBV6-3 to TRBJ2-3; 8 bases map to TRBD1. J was trimmed by 2 bases and V by 5 bases; bases with no gene match: 12. From germline, CDR1 is MNHEY and CDR2 SVGEGT. The CDR3 spans 17 residues.

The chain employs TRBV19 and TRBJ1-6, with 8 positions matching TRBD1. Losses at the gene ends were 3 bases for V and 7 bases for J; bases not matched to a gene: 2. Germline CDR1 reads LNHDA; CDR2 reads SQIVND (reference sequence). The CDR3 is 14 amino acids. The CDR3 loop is CASSIGTGNSPLHF. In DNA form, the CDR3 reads TGTGCCAGTAGTATCGGGACAGGCAATTCACCCCTCCACTTT.

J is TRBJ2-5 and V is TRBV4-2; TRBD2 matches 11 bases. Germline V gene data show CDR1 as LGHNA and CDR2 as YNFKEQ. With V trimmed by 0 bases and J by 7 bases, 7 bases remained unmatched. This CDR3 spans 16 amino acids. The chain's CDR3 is CASSQDSGGALGTQYF. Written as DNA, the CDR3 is TGTGCCAGCAGCCAAGATAGCGGGGGGGCCCTGGGGACCCAGTACTTC.

Here the CDR3 DNA reads TGTGCCAGCAGTACTCCAGGGGGCATGAACACTGAAGCTTTCTTT. Translated: CASSTPGGMNTEAFF. V is TRBV6-5 and J is TRBJ1-1; 8 bases are a match to TRBD1. The CDR3 covers 15 residues. Germline CDR1 MNHEY, CDR2 SVGAGI. The junction had 5 bases not matched to a gene; V was cut back by 5 bases and J by 0 bases.

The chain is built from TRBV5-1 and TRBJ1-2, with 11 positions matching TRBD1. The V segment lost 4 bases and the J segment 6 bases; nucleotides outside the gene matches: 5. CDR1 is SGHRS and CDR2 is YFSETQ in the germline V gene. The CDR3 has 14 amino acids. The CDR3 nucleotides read TGCGCCAGCAGCCCGGACAGGGGGCTGGATGGCTACACCTTC. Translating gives CASSPDRGLDGYTF.

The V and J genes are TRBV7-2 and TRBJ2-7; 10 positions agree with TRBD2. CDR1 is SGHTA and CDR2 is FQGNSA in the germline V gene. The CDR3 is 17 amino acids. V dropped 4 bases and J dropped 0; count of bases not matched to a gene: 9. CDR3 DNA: TGTGCCAGCAGCTGGGGGCCCAGCGGGGGGGGCTCCTACGAGCAGTACTTC. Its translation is CASSWGPSGGGSYEQYF. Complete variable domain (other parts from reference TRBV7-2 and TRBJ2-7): GAGVSQSPSNKVTEKGKDVELRCDPISGHTALYWYRQSLGQGLEFLIYFQGNSAPDKSGLPSDRFSAERTGGSVSTLTIQRTQQEDSAVYLCASSWGPSGGGSYEQYFGPGTRLTVT.

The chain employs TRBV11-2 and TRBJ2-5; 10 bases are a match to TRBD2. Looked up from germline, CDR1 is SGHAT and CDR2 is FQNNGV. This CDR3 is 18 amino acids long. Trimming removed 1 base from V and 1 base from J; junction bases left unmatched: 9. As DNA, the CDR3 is TGTGCCAGCAGCTTAGTTGCTGGGGGACTAGCGATCCAAGAGACCCAGTACTTC. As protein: CASSLVAGGLAIQETQYF.

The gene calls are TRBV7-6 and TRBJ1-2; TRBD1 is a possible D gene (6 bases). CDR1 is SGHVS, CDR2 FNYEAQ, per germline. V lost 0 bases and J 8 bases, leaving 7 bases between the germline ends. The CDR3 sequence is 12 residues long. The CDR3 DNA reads TGTGCCAGCAGCTTAGCGGGGGCGGGCTACACCTTC. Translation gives CASSLAGAGYTF. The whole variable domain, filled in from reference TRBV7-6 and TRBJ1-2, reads GAGVSQSPRYKVTKRGQDVALRCDPISGHVSLYWYRQALGQGPEFLTYFNYEAQQDKSGLPNDRFSAERPEGSISTLTIQRTEQRDSAMYRCASSLAGAGYTFGSGTRLTVV.

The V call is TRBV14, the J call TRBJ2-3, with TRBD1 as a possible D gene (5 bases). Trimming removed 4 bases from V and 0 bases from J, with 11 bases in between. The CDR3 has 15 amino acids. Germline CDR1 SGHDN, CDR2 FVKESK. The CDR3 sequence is CASSPLTASTDTQYF. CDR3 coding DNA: TGTGCCAGCAGCCCCCTGACAGCTAGCACAGATACGCAGTATTTT.

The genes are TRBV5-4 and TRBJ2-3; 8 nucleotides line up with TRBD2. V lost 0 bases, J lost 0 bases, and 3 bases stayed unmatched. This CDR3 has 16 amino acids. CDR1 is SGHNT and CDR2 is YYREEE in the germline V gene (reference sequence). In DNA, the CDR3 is TGTGCCAGCAGCTTGGTAGCGGGGCCGAGCACAGATACGCAGTATTTT. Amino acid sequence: CASSLVAGPSTDTQYF.